This T cell receptor (beta chain) was sequenced for a study of metastatic and nonmetastatic thyroid tumors. Study overall: The authors compared repertoires across blood and tumor or nodule tissue from malignant and benign thyroid patients.

The CDR3 spans 13 residues. V dropped 0 bases and J dropped 6 bases, with 8 bases sitting between them. The germline gives CDR1 SGHTA, CDR2 FQGNSA. Each patient went into thyroid surgery without having received any treatment. Authors' methods: Built for papillary thyroid cancer, a distant-metastasis classifier drew on CDR3 differences across clinicopathological groups. TCRdb redid the clone calls on the PCR reads using MiXCR. The V and J calls come from TCRdb's annotation, not from the publication. The sample includes roughly 20,000 clones, roughly 29% of them seen just once. Overall study findings and caveats: Within blood and tumor, benign nodules reportedly had significantly lower TCR beta diversity than malignant thyroid tumors did.

This clone has a count of ten or more. Its target is not known. The chain couples TRBV7-2 to TRBJ1-1; D is ambiguous. This receptor was taken from a female donor with papillary thyroid cancer or a benign thyroid nodule (not recorded which). Some clones in this sample may be carry-over from other donors' samples. Sequenced: blood. This CDR3 reads CASSLARTSEAFF. CDR3 coding DNA: TGTGCCAGCAGCTTAGCCCGGACGTCTGAAGCTTTCTTT.